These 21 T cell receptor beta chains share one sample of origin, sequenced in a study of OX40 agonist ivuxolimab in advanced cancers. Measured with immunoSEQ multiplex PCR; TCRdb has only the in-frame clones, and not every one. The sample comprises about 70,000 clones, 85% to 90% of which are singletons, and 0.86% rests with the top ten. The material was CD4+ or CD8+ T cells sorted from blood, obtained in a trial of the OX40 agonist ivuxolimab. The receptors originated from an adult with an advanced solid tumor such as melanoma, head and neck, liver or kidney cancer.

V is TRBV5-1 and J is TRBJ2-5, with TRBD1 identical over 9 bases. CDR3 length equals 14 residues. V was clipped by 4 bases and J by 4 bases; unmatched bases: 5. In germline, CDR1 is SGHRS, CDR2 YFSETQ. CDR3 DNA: TGCGCCAGCAGCACCTGGACAGGGGTAGAGACCCAGTACTTC. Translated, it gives CASSTWTGVETQYF.

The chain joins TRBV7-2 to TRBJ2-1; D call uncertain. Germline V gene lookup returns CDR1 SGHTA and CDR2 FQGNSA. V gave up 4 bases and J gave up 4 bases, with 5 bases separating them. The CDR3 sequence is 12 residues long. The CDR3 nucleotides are TGTGCCAGCAGCTCCCAGTACAATGAGCAGTTCTTC. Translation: CASSSQYNEQFF.

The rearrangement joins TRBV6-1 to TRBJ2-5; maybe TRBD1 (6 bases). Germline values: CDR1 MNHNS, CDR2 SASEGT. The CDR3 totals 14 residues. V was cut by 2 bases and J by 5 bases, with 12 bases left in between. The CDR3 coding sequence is TGTGCCAGCAGTGAACCATCGAGGGGGGAGACCCAGTACTTC. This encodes CASSEPSRGETQYF.

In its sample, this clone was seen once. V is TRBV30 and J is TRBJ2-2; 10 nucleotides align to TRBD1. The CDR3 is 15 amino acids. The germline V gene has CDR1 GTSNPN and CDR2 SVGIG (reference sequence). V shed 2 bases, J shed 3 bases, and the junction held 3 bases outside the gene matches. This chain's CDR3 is CAWSSGQGDTGELFF. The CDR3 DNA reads TGTGCCTGGAGTAGTGGACAGGGGGACACCGGGGAGCTGTTTTTT.

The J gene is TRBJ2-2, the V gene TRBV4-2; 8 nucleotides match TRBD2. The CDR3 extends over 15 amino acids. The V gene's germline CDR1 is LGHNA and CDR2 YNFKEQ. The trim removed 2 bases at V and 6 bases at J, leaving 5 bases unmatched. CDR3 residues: CASSQTGTRAGELFF. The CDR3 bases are TGTGCCAGCAGCCAAACAGGGACTAGGGCCGGGGAGCTGTTTTTT.

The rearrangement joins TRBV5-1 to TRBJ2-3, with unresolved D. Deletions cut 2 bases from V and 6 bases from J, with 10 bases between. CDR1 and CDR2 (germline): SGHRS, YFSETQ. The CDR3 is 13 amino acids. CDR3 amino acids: CASSLSMSDTQYF. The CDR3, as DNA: TGCGCCAGCAGCTTAAGCATGTCCGATACGCAGTATTTT.

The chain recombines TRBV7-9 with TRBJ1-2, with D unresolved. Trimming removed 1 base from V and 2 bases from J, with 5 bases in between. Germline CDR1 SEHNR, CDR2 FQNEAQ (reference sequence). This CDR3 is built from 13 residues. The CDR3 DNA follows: TGTGCCAGCAGCTTAGGAACGAACTATGGCTACACCTTC. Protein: CASSLGTNYGYTF.

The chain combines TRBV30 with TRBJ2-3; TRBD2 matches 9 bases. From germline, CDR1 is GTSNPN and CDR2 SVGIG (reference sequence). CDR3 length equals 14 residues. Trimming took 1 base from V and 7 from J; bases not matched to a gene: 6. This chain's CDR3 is CAWSDRLAGHTQYF. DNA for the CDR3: TGTGCCTGGAGTGATAGGCTAGCGGGACATACGCAGTATTTT.

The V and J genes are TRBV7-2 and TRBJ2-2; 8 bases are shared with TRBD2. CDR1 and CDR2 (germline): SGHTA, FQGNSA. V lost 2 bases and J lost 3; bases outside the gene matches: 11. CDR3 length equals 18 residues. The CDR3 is CASSLLPLSGRYTGELFF. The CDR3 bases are TGTGCCAGCAGCTTATTACCCTTAAGCGGGAGATACACCGGGGAGCTGTTTTTT.

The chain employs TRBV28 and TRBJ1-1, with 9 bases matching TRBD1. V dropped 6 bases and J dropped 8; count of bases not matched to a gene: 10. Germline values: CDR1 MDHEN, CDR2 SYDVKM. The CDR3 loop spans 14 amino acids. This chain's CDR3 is CASRPPGQGAEAFF. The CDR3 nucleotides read TGTGCCAGCAGACCTCCGGGACAGGGTGCAGAAGCTTTCTTT.

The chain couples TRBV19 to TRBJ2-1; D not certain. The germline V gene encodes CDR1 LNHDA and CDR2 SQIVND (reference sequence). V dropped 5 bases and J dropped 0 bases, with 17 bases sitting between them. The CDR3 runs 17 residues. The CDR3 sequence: CASSPQEGKSSYNEQFF. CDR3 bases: TGTGCCAGTAGTCCCCAGGAAGGGAAAAGCTCCTACAATGAGCAGTTCTTC.

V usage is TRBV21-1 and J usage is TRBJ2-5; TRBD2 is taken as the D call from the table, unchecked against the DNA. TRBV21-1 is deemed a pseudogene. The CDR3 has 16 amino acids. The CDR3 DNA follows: TGTGCCAGCAGCGCGGGGCGGGAGGAGTACCAAGAGACCCAGTACTTC. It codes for CASSAGREEYQETQYF.

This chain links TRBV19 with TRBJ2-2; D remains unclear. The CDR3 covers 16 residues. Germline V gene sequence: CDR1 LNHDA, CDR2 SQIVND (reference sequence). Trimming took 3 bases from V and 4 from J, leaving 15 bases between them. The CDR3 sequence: CASSIKGGSGTGELFF. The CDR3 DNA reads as TGTGCCAGTAGTATCAAAGGCGGTTCCGGCACCGGGGAGCTGTTTTTT.

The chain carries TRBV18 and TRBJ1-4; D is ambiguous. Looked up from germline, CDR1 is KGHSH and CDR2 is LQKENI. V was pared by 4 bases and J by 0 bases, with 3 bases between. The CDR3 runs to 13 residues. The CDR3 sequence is CASSQATNEKLFF. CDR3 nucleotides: TGTGCCAGCTCACAGGCAACTAATGAAAAACTGTTTTTT. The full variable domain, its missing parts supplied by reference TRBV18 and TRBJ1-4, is NAGVMQNPRHLVRRRGQEARLRCSPMKGHSHVYWYRQLPEEGLKFMVYLQKENIIDESGMPKERFSAEFPKEGPSILRIQQVVRGDSAAYFCASSQATNEKLFFGSGTQLSVL.

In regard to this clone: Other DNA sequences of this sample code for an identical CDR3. CDR3 DNA: TGCGCCAGCAGCCAGGGACAGAACACTGAAGCTTTCTTT. Its protein is CASSQGQNTEAFF. V gene TRBV4-3 combines with J gene TRBJ1-1; tentative D call: TRBD1 (6 bases). Germline V gene lookup returns CDR1 LGHNA and CDR2 YSLEER. Trimming cost V 3 bases and J 1 base, with 6 bases left between them. This CDR3 region has 13 residues.

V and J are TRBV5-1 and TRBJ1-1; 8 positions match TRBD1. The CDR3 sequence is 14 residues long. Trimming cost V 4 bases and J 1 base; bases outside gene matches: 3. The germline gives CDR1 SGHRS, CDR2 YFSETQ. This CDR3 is CASSPQGANTEAFF. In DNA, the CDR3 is TGCGCCAGCAGCCCCCAGGGGGCGAACACTGAAGCTTTCTTT.

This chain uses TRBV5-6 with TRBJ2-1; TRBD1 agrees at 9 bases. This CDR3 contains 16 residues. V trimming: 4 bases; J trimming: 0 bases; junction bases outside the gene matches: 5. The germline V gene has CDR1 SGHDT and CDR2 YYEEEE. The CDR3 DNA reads TGTGCCAGCAGCCACCGGGACAGGGCCTCCTACAATGAGCAGTTCTTC. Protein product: CASSHRDRASYNEQFF. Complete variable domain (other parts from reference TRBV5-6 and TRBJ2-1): DAGVTQSPTHLIKTRGQQVTLRCSPKSGHDTVSWYQQALGQGPQFIFQYYEEEERQRGNFPDRFSGHQFPNYSSELNVNALLLGDSALYLCASSHRDRASYNEQFFGPGTRLTVL.

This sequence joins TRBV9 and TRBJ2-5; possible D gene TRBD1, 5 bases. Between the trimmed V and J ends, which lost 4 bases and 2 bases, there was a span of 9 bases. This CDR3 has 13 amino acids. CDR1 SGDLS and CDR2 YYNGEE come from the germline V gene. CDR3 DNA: TGTGCCAGCAGCCAGGGCCCACAAGAGACCCAGTACTTC. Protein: CASSQGPQETQYF.

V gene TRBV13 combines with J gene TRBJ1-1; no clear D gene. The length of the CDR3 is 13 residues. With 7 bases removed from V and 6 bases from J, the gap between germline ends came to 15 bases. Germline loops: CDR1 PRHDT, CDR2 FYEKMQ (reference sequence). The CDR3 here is CASTSRRRSEAFF. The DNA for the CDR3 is TGTGCCAGCACCTCGCGCCGGCGGTCTGAAGCTTTCTTT. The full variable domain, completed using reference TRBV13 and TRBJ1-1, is AAGVIQSPRHLIKEKRETATLKCYPIPRHDTVYWYQQGPGQDPQFLISFYEKMQSDKGSIPDRFSAQQFSDYHSELNMSSLELGDSALYFCASTSRRRSEAFFGQGTRLTVV.

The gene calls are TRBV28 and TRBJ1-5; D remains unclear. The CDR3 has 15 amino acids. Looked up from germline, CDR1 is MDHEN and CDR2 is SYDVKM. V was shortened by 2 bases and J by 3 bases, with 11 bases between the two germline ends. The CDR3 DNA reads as TGTGCCAGCAGTTTACCGGCGGGCATCAATCAGCCCCAGCATTTT. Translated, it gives CASSLPAGINQPQHF.

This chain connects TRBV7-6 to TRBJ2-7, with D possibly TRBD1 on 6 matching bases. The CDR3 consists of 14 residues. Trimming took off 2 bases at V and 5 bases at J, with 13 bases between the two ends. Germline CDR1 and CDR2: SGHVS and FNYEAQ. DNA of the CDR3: TGTGCCAGCAGCTTATTCGCCGGGACAAACGAGCAGTACTTC. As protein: CASSLFAGTNEQYF.